The clone carrying this TCR beta chain was detected a few times. Its antigen is as yet unknown. The PCR ran on 60 Vbeta and 13 Jbeta primers. Produced via immunoSEQ multiplex PCR; TCRdb's table is partial and in-frame only. The sample lists 120,000 or so clones; roughly 80% were seen once. The record originates from a study of cytomegalovirus exposure and HLA in healthy donors. Nominally healthy donors provided the samples, though records likely missed some immune exposures. Study results and limitations: The CMV antigen specificity of three CMV-associated chains was confirmed through in vitro analysis. Earlier analysis looked at TCR beta V segments, and most were productive about 90% or about 30% of the time.

Germline assignment: CDR1 LNHNV and CDR2 YYDKDF (reference sequence). The CDR3 loop spans 14 amino acids. Trimming pared 0 bases from V and 5 bases from J, leaving 8 bases between. The receptor was derived from a man between 18 and 35 years old in good health and CMV-seropositive. The specimen was PBMCs. The chain links TRBV15 to TRBJ2-1; D is unresolved. CDR3 in amino acids: CATSRDRRDNEQFF. Here the CDR3 DNA reads TGTGCCACCAGCAGAGATCGTCGGGACAATGAGCAGTTCTTC.